Below, one TCR beta chain is given with its context. Its antigen is unknown. An end of the junction differs from the germline gene, which may be a read error. These data are taken from a study of T cells in Graves' hyperthyroidism and ophthalmopathy. General study points: Ophthalmopathy was told apart from stable hyperthyroidism by a 13 V-J model.

Germline V gives CDR1 SGHRS, CDR2 YFSETQ. This CDR3 region has 19 residues. Based on clinical symptoms, serum thyroxine and TRAb, thyroid ultrasound and orbital computed tomography, diagnoses were reached. Using RNA transcripts as the source, TCR beta CDR3 regions were amplified. HTBI primers were employed in a first-round RT-PCR of the TCR CDR3. TCRdb re-called the multiplex PCR reads through MiXCR, storing one row per CDR3 protein. The profile shows 450,000 to 650,000 distinct CDR3 sequences, 12% to 15% of them singletons. The origin of this receptor is a woman under 30 with Graves' ophthalmopathy. Source material: blood. The chain has TRBV5-1 and TRBJ2-4; tentatively, D is TRBD1 (6 bases). The DNA of the CDR3 is TGTGCCAGCAGCGACGACAGGAGGTTGGGACGTTTTGCCAAAAACATTCAGTACTTC. This gives the protein CASSDDRRLGRFAKNIQYF. The full variable domain, its missing parts supplied by reference TRBV5-1 and TRBJ2-4, is KAGVTQTPRYLIKTRGQQVTLSCSPISGHRSVSWYQQTPGQGLQFLFEYFSETQRNKGNFPGRFSGRQFSNSRSEMNVSTLELGDSALYLCASSDDRRLGRFAKNIQYFGAGTRLSVL.